A selection of T cell receptor beta chains follows, all from one sample in a study of blood T cell repertoires in COVID-19. The protocol was immunoSEQ multiplex PCR, while the TCRdb copy is restricted to in-frame clones and leaves out a portion. The repertoire holds around 160,000 clones, with about 86% as singletons. The sample taken for sequencing was peripheral blood. Receptor source: a woman older than 75 with acute or convalescent COVID-19. CDR3s include the opening cysteine and the closing phenylalanine or tryptophan. The D gene is left open where the match is weak. A row's size may be missing; if present it is once, few, many or a size class.

size	D	V	J	CDR3	DNA
.	.	TRBV5-1	TRBJ2-3	CASSFGGRGTDTQYF	TGCGCCAGCAGCTTCGGGGGGCGGGGCACAGATACGCAGTATTTT
few	TRBD1	TRBV9	TRBJ2-2	CASSAREGATGELFF	TGTGCCAGCAGCGCGCGAGAGGGGGCTACCGGGGAGCTGTTTTTT
once	.	TRBV6-6	TRBJ1-5	CASTLFGGDQPQHF	TGTGCCAGCACTCTTTTCGGGGGAGATCAGCCCCAGCATTTT
once	TRBD2	TRBV11-2	TRBJ2-3	CASSLVPSGRARTDTQYF	TGTGCCAGCAGCTTAGTACCTAGCGGGAGGGCCCGCACAGATACGCAGTATTTT
once	.	TRBV10-3	TRBJ2-3	CAISGRDSVRTDTQYF	TGTGCCATCAGTGGGAGGGACAGTGTCCGCACAGATACGCAGTATTTT
.	TRBD1	TRBV28	TRBJ1-2	CASSLTGARGYTF	TGTGCCAGCAGTTTGACAGGGGCGCGGGGCTACACCTTC
.	.	TRBV5-6	TRBJ1-5	CASSLRGQPQHF	TGTGCCAGCAGCTTAAGGGGGCAGCCCCAGCATTTT
few	.	TRBV2	TRBJ1-5	CASSPLLESPQHF	TGTGCCAGCAGTCCCCTCCTCGAGTCGCCCCAGCATTTT
.	TRBD1	TRBV16	TRBJ1-1	CASSKQTGGSKANEAFF	TGTGCCAGCAGCAAACAGACAGGGGGAAGTAAGGCTAATGAAGCTTTCTTT
.	.	TRBV2	TRBJ2-1	CASSDRGSYNEQFF	TGTGCCAGCAGTGATAGGGGCTCCTACAATGAGCAGTTCTTC
.	TRBD1	TRBV10-3	TRBJ2-3	CATTGGSTDTQYF	TGTGCCACCACAGGGGGGAGCACAGATACGCAGTATTTT
.	.	TRBV6-5	TRBJ2-7	CATAGTPSYEQYF	TGTGCCACCGCCGGGACACCCTCCTACGAGCAGTACTTC
few	.	TRBV6-5	TRBJ2-2	CAISDSIDTGELFF	TGTGCCATCTCGGACAGTATTGACACCGGGGAGCTGTTTTTT
.	.	TRBV9	TRBJ1-3	CASSQFTGGTGNTIYF	TGTGCCAGCAGCCAATTTACGGGGGGCACTGGAAACACCATATATTTT
.	.	TRBV6-5	TRBJ1-6	CASSRTGSPLHF	TGTGCCAGCAGCCGTACAGGATCACCCCTCCACTTT
few	.	TRBV14	TRBJ1-1	CASSQDVLGGGYTEAFF	TGTGCCAGCAGCCAAGATGTGCTTGGGGGGGGCTACACTGAAGCTTTCTTT
.	.	TRBV6-1	TRBJ1-1	CASSELRGNTEAFF	TGTGCCAGCAGTGAACTCCGGGGGAACACTGAAGCTTTCTTT
.	.	TRBV7-2	TRBJ2-6	CASSFDRQRANVLTF	TGTGCCAGCAGCTTCGACAGGCAACGGGCCAACGTCCTGACTTTC
.	TRBD1	TRBV19	TRBJ2-2	CASRQGVANTGELFF	TGTGCCAGTAGACAGGGGGTCGCGAACACCGGGGAGCTGTTTTTT
.	TRBD2	TRBV19	TRBJ2-1	CASSISGRGNEQFF	TGTGCCAGTAGTATAAGCGGGAGAGGCAATGAGCAGTTCTTC
.	.	TRBV27	TRBJ1-6	CASSLTARGRNSPLHF	TGTGCCAGCAGTTTAACCGCCAGGGGAAGGAATTCACCCCTCCACTTT
.	.	TRBV7-2	TRBJ1-2	CASSLSTYGYTF	TGTGCCAGCAGCTTATCGACTTATGGCTACACCTTC
.	TRBD1	TRBV28	TRBJ1-5	CASRPGDSLNQPQHF	TGTGCCAGCCGCCCCGGGGACAGTCTCAATCAGCCCCAGCATTTT
.	.	TRBV20-1	TRBJ2-2	CSAGAGNTGELFF	TGCAGTGCTGGTGCGGGGAACACCGGGGAGCTGTTTTTT
.	TRBD1	TRBV5-6	TRBJ2-7	CASSLILTGDQYEQYF	TGTGCCAGCAGCTTAATCTTGACAGGGGATCAATACGAGCAGTACTTC
.	.	TRBV18	TRBJ1-1	CASSPSQPNTEAFF	TGTGCCAGCTCACCGTCACAGCCGAACACTGAAGCTTTCTTT
.	.	TRBV5-8	TRBJ2-3	CASSFGSLASTDTQYF	TGTGCCAGCAGCTTCGGTTCACTAGCTAGCACAGATACGCAGTATTTT
.	TRBD2	TRBV5-1	TRBJ2-6	CASSQTSGGAHSGANVLTF	TGCGCCAGCAGCCAGACTAGCGGGGGGGCCCACTCTGGGGCCAACGTCCTGACTTTC
few	.	TRBV7-9	TRBJ2-1	CASESLAGYYNEQFF	TGTGCCAGCGAGTCCTTGGCGGGGTACTACAATGAGCAGTTCTTC
.	.	TRBV6-6	TRBJ2-3	CASRPTTRTDTQYF	TGTGCCAGCAGACCGACTACCCGCACAGATACGCAGTATTTT
few	.	TRBV3-1/TRBV3-2	TRBJ1-2	CASSQFSANYGYTF	TGTGCCAGCAGCCAATTCTCTGCTAACTATGGCTACACCTTC
few	TRBD2	TRBV20-1	TRBJ2-4	CSASGGIAGDENIQYF	TGCAGTGCTAGTGGTGGTATAGCGGGGGATGAAAACATTCAGTACTTC
few	.	TRBV7-2	TRBJ2-2	CASSLGRAGGELFF	TGTGCCAGCAGCTTAGGGCGGGCCGGCGGGGAGCTGTTTTTT
.	.	TRBV7-6	TRBJ2-7	CASSQREHEQYF	TGTGCCAGCAGCCAGCGTGAGCACGAGCAGTACTTC
.	.	TRBV5-4	TRBJ2-3	CASSLGAARGDTQYF	TGTGCCAGCAGCTTGGGGGCCGCCCGCGGGGATACGCAGTATTTT